This note documents a single T cell receptor (beta chain) sequence. Its recognized antigen is unknown. The sample belongs to a study of T cells expressing NK-cell markers (dated by TCRdb to about 2020). For the study in its entirety: Eight or nine donors provided sorted CD3+CD56+NKG2C+, CD3+CD56+NKG2C- and CD3+CD56-NKG2C+ T-cell subsets, whose TCR beta-chain repertoires were profiled. Among the eight sequenced donors, seven were HCMV-seropositive and one was HCMV-seronegative. The study sequenced eight donors, all healthy volunteers chosen at random: three men and five women. Sequencing of the libraries produced 2 x 150 bp reads on Illumina HiSeq 2000/2500, MiSeq or NextSeq.

Overall study outcomes, separate from this receptor: Those dominant clonotypes were again the most abundant among CD3+CD56-NKG2C+ cells in a few donors, at roughly 25-65%. It remained unclear whether the expanded NKG2C-expressing T cell clones were specific for HCMV antigens. For roughly 6 donors, the dominant CD3+CD56+NKG2C+ clonotypes were among the top 10 CD8+ clonotypes and accounted for roughly 1.0-8% of CD8+ T cells.

Data came from an Illumina HiSeq 2000. The TCR beta cDNA libraries were made using 5'RACE template switching, a step that added both a universal primer site and unique molecular identifiers. Priming for cDNA synthesis came from the TCR beta constant segment, and two successive PCR amplification steps followed. From the authors' description of their analysis: Reads were demultiplexed and grouped by UMI with MIGEC, and clonotypes were assembled and quantified with MiTCR. To exclude erroneous sequences, only TCR cDNA sequences supported by at least two reads were retained. The tcR package was used for downstream repertoire analysis, with clonotypes matched between fractions based on CDR3 nucleotide sequence plus V segment. VDJmatch was used to annotate antigen specificity against VDJdb, with one amino acid substitution in CDR3 allowed. TCRdb reprocessed the sequencing reads and holds a single record per CDR3 protein sequence, with no DNA. None of the V and J calls come from the authors' own analysis; TCRdb made them. This sample's table lists some 410,000 distinct CDR3 sequences. The top ten constitute 7.3% of the sample.

HCMV serostatus was determined by detecting HCMV-specific IgG in serum with a commercial ELISA kit. Peripheral blood mononuclear cells were isolated from blood by Ficoll density gradient centrifugation. The CDR3 sequence holds 15 residues, the cysteine and phenylalanine included. DNA for this receptor is not on file. This sequence was found in a woman between 18 and 75 years old in good health. The chain uses TRBV12-3 or TRBV12-4 and TRBJ2-2; there is no DNA to check the TCRdb D call of TRBD1. The sample taken for sequencing was blood T cells: a sorted CD56 or NKG2C T cell subset, CD4+ or CD8+ T cells, or bulk PBMC T cells (not recorded which). The CDR3 protein sequence reads: CASSSDRGGAGELFF.